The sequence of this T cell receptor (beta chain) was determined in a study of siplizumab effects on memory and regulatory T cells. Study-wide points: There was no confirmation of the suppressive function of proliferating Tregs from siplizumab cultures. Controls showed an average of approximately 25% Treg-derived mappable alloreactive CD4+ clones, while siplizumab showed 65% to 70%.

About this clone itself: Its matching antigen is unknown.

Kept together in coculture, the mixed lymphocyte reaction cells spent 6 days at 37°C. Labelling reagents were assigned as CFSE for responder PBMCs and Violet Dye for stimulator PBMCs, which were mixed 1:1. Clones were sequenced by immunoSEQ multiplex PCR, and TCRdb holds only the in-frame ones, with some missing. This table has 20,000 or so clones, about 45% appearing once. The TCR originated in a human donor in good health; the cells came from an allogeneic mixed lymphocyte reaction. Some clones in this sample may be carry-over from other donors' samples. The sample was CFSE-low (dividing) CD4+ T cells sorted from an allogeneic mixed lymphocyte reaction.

The CDR3, as DNA: TGTGCCAGCTCGGATGGGGAGGTCTCTGGCTACACCTTC. It specifies CASSDGEVSGYTF. The J gene is TRBJ1-2, the V gene TRBV2; the D is unclear. The CDR3 contains 13 residues. CDR1 SNHLY and CDR2 FYNNEI come from the germline V gene. V was trimmed by 8 bases and J by 7 bases, leaving 17 bases between them.